The sequence of this T cell receptor beta chain was determined in a study of CD8+ T cells in alopecia areata (dated by TCRdb to between 2018 and 2020). Study-level background: High-throughput TCRbeta sequencing was used to examine T cell clonal expansion in alopecia areata in both the C3H/HeJ mouse model and human patients. Clonality in the scalp was compared among normal scalp (n=4), patchy alopecia areata scalp (n=8), and alopecia totalis/universalis scalp (n=8). immunoSEQ multiplex PCR using 35 Vbeta forward primers and 13 Jbeta reverse primers was used to amplify TCRbeta CDR3 regions. In humans, TCRbeta sequencing was performed on scalp tissue and on sorted CD4+ and CD8+ peripheral blood T cells from healthy controls and from patients with patchy or totalis/universalis alopecia areata. The RNA source kit depended on sample type: the PAXgene miRNA kit for fixed scalp, the miRNeasy kit for PBMCs, and the RNeasy kit for mouse skin.

Its CDR3 holds 14 amino acids, cysteine through phenylalanine. The retained sequence is limited to the CDR3, 42 bases, with the frame set at the first base. Trimming takes 0 bases from V and 0 bases from J, and the germline ends sit 0 bases apart. CDR1 and CDR2, per the germline V gene, are SGHDN and FVKESK. Concerning this clone itself: Its antigen specificity is not known. No clone much larger than this one lies a single base away; base qualities are absent.

Library creation used the immunoSEQ multiplex PCR assay. For TCR sequencing, RNA was extracted from every sample and reverse transcribed into cDNA to serve as template. SuperScript III was used to make first-strand cDNA, primed with a 2:1 mix of oligo-dT and random hexamers. A synthetic immune receptor repertoire was used to gauge amplification bias, and whatever bias remained was removed computationally. The study's processing was this. Raw reads were preprocessed for error removal, and CDR3 was defined according to IMGT conventions as running from the conserved cysteine to phenylalanine. Clonality was computed as 1 minus the Shannon entropy, with the entropy normalized by log2 of the number of productive unique TCRs. Scalp TCRbeta sequences were cross-referenced with sorted blood CD4 and CD8 repertoires so that the CD4 or CD8 identity of scalp clones could be inferred. This is the immuneACCESS table as TCRdb keeps it, with only in-frame sequences that have V and J called. A part of the clones is gone; compared with another copy, unresolved V genes explain less than half, and the rest is unexplained. V and J calls and clone size follow that table, whereas D and trimming were derived from the DNA. The sample table holds approximately 98,000 clones, of which about 50% were seen once. The ten largest clones take up over 20% of the sample.

What the study reported, not specific to this receptor: Scalp TCR repertoire analysis is complicated because resident alphabeta T cells in normal human skin are also sequenced, whereas mouse skin is dominated by gammadelta T cells. Lesional scalp, especially in alopecia totalis/universalis, showed higher clonality and more expanded CD8+ clones than normal scalp, suggesting antigenic drive. Compared with mice, TCR sequences shared between patients were less clear, possibly partly because of HLA diversity across the patient population.

Lesional scalp punch biopsies and peripheral blood were collected from alopecia areata patients. After PBMCs were isolated by density centrifugation and stained for CD3, CD4 and CD8, a FACSAria was used to sort CD4+ and CD8+ T cells. The untreated alopecia areata patients were recruited through a multicenter biomarker study. In 5 or 6 patients from the biomarker study, blood CD8+ T cells were sorted further into NKG2D-low and NKG2D-high fractions. The sequence came from a human donor with alopecia areata. The receptor chain draws on TRBV14 and TRBJ2-6, with the D segment identity uncertain. The specimen was NKG2D-low CD8+ T cells sorted from blood. Interpreted using the paper, the cell subset or site label stands for: sorted CD8+ NKG2D-low blood T cells. This receptor has the CDR3 CASSQDSGANVLTF. The DNA sequence is TGTGCCAGCAGCCAAGACTCTGGGGCCAACGTCCTGACTTTC. Reference TRBV14 and TRBJ2-6 genes cover what lies past the CDR3, so the full variable domain is EAGVTQFPSHSVIEKGQTVTLRCDPISGHDNLYWYRRVMGKEIKFLLHFVKESKQDESGMPNNRFLAERTGGTYSTLKVQPAELEDSGVYFCASSQDSGANVLTFGAGSRLTVL.